These T cell receptor beta chains were read from a single sample in a study of tumor-infiltrating lymphocytes in localized non-small cell lung cancer. Sequencing was performed with immunoSEQ multiplex PCR; in TCRdb, only in-frame clones are kept and a portion is missing. The sample consists of more than 8,500 clones, 81% of them appearing once. The sequenced sample was uninvolved lung tissue not adjacent to the tumor. Receptors originate from a human donor with non-small cell lung cancer. CDR3s include the opening cysteine and the closing phenylalanine or tryptophan. The order of the fields is V gene, clone size, CDR3 length, J gene, D gene, CDR3 DNA, CDR3 protein. D genes are given only for firm matches. For some rows the clone size is stated as once, few or many, or as a class when expanded; others skip it.

TRBV30	-	14	TRBJ2-7	-	TGTGCCTGGAGCGTTGGGCGCGGCCACTACGAGCAGTACTTC	CAWSVGRGHYEQYF
TRBV6-6	-	11	TRBJ1-2	-	TGTGCCAGCACGGGGGCCGCTGGCTACACCTTC	CASTGAAGYTF
TRBV6-6	-	15	TRBJ2-7	-	TGTGCCAGCAGTCCAGCTTTCGTGATGGACTACGAGCAGTACTTC	CASSPAFVMDYEQYF
TRBV7-9	-	13	TRBJ1-1	-	TGTGCCAGCAGCTTCATAGTGAACACTGAAGCTTTCTTT	CASSFIVNTEAFF
TRBV6-5	-	16	TRBJ2-7	TRBD1	TGTGCCAGCAGTTCTACCTCCGGGACAGCTCTTGGCGAGCAGTACTTC	CASSSTSGTALGEQYF
TRBV7-6	-	17	TRBJ2-5	-	TGTGCCAGCAGCTTAGCTGGTGGGTTCGGTAAGTGGGAGACCCAGTACTTC	CASSLAGGFGKWETQYF
TRBV30	once	15	TRBJ2-1	TRBD2	TGTGCCTGGAGTGCCACCGGGACTAGTTACAATGAGCAGTTCTTC	CAWSATGTSYNEQFF
TRBV4-1	-	14	TRBJ1-2	-	TGCGCCAGCAGCCAAGCGGGGAGTTACTATGGCTACACCTTC	CASSQAGSYYGYTF
TRBV9	-	16	TRBJ2-3	TRBD2	TGTGCCAGCAGCGTAGCGACTAGCGGGGGTACAGATACGCAGTATTTT	CASSVATSGGTDTQYF
TRBV9	-	15	TRBJ1-4	-	TGTGCCAGCAGCGTAGGAAGAATAACTAATGAAAAACTGTTTTTT	CASSVGRITNEKLFF
TRBV18	-	15	TRBJ1-2	-	TGTGCCAGCTCACCTCCGGGGAGAGCTAACTATGGCTACACCTTC	CASSPPGRANYGYTF
TRBV7-2	-	13	TRBJ1-2	-	TGTGCCAGCAGCTTAATCAAGACAGATGGCTACACCTTC	CASSLIKTDGYTF
TRBV5-1	-	15	TRBJ2-5	-	TGCGCCAGCAGCTTGGTTGGTCGGGCGGGGGAGACCCAGTACTTC	CASSLVGRAGETQYF
TRBV25-1	-	15	TRBJ2-3	-	TGTGCCAGCAGTGACCCGATGGGGTACACAGATACGCAGTATTTT	CASSDPMGYTDTQYF
TRBV6-5	-	13	TRBJ2-1	-	TGTGCCAGCAGTCCCCGGGCAGGGTTTGAGCAGTTCTTC	CASSPRAGFEQFF
TRBV28	-	15	TRBJ2-2	TRBD2	TGTGCCAGCAGCAGACTAGCGTCGAACACCGGGGAGCTGTTTTTT	CASSRLASNTGELFF
TRBV30	-	15	TRBJ2-5	-	TGTGCCTGGACCCCTCGGACGGATTTTCAAGAGACCCAGTACTTC	CAWTPRTDFQETQYF
TRBV7-6	-	13	TRBJ1-5	-	TGTGCCAGCAGCTGGGGACTCAATCAGCCCCAGCATTTT	CASSWGLNQPQHF
TRBV7-2	-	14	TRBJ2-1	-	TGTGCCAGCAGCTCGCGGGGTATGCAACTTCAGCAGTTCTTC	CASSSRGMQLQQFF
TRBV27	-	14	TRBJ1-1	-	TGTGCCAGCAGTTTTGGAGGGGAGAGCCCTGAAGCTTTCTTT	CASSFGGESPEAFF
TRBV18	-	15	TRBJ2-7	-	TGTGCCAGCTCGGGACAAAAAACACAGTTCTACGAGCAGTACTTC	CASSGQKTQFYEQYF
TRBV27	-	17	TRBJ2-2	TRBD1	TGTGCCAGCAGTCACCCCCCCGGGACAGGGTCCGGCCGGGAGCTGTTTTTT	CASSHPPGTGSGRELFF
TRBV27	-	14	TRBJ2-1	-	TGTGCCAGCACCTCGCCGGTTCGGGGCCAGCCCCAGTTCTTC	CASTSPVRGQPQFF
TRBV7-2	-	17	TRBJ2-1	TRBD2	TGTGCCAGCAGCTTAAGGGGTCCTAGCGGCTACTACAATGAGCAGTTCTTC	CASSLRGPSGYYNEQFF
TRBV7-2	few	17	TRBJ2-1	TRBD2	TGTGCCAGCAGCTATAGTGTAGCGGGGGCGGGCTACAATGAGCAGTTCTTC	CASSYSVAGAGYNEQFF